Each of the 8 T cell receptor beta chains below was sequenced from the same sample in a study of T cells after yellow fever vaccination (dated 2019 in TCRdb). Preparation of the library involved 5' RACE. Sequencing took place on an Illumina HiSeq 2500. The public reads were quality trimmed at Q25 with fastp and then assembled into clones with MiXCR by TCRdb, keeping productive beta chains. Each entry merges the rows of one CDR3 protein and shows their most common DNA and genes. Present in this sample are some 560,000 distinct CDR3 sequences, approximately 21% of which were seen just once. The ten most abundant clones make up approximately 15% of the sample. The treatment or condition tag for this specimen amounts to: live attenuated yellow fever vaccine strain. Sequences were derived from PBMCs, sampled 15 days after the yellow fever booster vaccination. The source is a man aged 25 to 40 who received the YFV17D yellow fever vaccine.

CDR3 region: CASSYDPAGVYEQYF. CDR3 nucleotides: TGTGCCAGCAGTTACGATCCAGCGGGAGTTTACGAGCAGTACTTC. The chain joins TRBV6-2 or TRBV6-3 to TRBJ2-7, with 8 bases aligning to TRBD2. This CDR3 is 15 amino acids long. The J segment lost 4 bases and the V segment lost 2 bases, leaving 7 bases of the junction unmatched. CDR1 is MNHEY and CDR2 is SVGEGT in the germline V gene.

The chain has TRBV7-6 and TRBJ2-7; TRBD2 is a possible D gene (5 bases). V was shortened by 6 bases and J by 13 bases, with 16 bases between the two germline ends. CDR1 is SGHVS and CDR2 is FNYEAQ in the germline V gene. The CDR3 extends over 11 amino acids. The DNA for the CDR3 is TGTGCCAGCAGTGCCCTCGGGATTTTATACTTC. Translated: CASSALGILYF.

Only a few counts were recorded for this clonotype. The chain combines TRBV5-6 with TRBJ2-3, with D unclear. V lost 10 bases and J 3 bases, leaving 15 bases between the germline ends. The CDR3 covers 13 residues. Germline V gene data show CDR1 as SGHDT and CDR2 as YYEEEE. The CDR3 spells CASTSVGTDTQYF. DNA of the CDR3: TGTGCCTCAACCAGCGTGGGGACAGATACGCAGTATTTT.

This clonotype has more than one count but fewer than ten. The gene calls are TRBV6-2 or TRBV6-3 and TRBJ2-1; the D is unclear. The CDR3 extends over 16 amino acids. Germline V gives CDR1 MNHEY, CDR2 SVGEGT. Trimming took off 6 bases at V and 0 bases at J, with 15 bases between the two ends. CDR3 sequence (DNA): TGTGCCAGCAGCCAACCAGACTTAAGCTCCTACAATGAGCAGTTCTTC. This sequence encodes CASSQPDLSSYNEQFF.

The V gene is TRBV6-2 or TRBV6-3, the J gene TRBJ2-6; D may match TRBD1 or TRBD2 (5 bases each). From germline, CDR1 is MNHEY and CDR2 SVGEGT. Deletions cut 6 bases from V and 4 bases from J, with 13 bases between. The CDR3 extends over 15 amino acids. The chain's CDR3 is CASSPSRGGANVLTF. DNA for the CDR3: TGTGCCAGCAGCCCCTCGAGGGGAGGGGCCAACGTCCTGACTTTC.

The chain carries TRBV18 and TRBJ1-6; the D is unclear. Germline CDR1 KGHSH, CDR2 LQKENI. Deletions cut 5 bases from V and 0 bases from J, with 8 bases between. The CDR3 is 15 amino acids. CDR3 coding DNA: TGTGCCAGCTCAGGATGGAGCTCCTATAATTCACCCCTCCACTTT. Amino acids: CASSGWSSYNSPLHF.

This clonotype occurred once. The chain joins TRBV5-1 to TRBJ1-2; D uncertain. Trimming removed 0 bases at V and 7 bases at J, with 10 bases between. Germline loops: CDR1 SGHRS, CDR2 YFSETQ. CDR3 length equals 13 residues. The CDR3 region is CASSLVGDSGYTF. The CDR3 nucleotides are TGCGCCAGCAGCTTGGTGGGTGATAGTGGCTACACCTTC.

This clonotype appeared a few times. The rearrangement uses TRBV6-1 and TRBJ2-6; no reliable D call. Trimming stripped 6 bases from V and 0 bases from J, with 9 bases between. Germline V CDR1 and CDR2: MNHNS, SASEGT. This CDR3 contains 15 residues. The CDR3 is CASSSTHSGANVLTF. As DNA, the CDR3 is TGTGCCAGCAGCTCCACTCACTCTGGGGCCAACGTCCTGACTTTC.